The 30 T cell receptor beta chains below were found in one sample sequenced in a study of blood T cells in healthy people across ages. The use of a sample-barcoded 5' primer and a J-beta primer mix characterized a second PCR of roughly 7 to 11 cycles. TCRdb passed the 5' RACE reads through MiXCR, listing each CDR3 protein once. The table has approximately 2,000,000 distinct CDR3 sequences, around 42% seen once. The sample taken for sequencing was blood. These receptor sequences come from a human donor in good health.

The rearrangement links TRBV4-3 to TRBJ2-1; D unclear. V was trimmed by 1 base and J by 4 bases, leaving 8 bases between them. The germline gives CDR1 LGHNA, CDR2 YSLEER. The CDR3 sequence is 14 residues long. Written as DNA, the CDR3 is TGCGCCAGCAGCCAAGGAATGGTTTACAATGAGCAGTTCTTC. Translation: CASSQGMVYNEQFF.

The V and J genes are TRBV27 and TRBJ2-7; D possibly corresponds to TRBD1 (5 bases). V lost 0 bases to trimming and J lost 2 bases, with 14 bases between them. This CDR3 region has 16 residues. The germline CDR1 and CDR2 sequences are MNHEY and SMNVEV (reference sequence). CDR3 in amino acids: CASSLSIRGPAYEQYF. As DNA, the CDR3 is TGTGCCAGCAGTTTATCGATTAGGGGTCCCGCCTACGAGCAGTACTTC.

In its sample, this clonotype was seen many times. V usage is TRBV5-1 and J usage is TRBJ2-1; D is unclear. Looked up from germline, CDR1 is SGHRS and CDR2 is YFSETQ. With 4 bases removed from V and 5 bases from J, the gap between germline ends came to 16 bases. This CDR3 is 15 amino acids long. This CDR3 reads CASSQRDSLNNEQFF. Written as DNA, the CDR3 is TGCGCCAGCAGCCAAAGGGATAGCCTGAACAATGAGCAGTTCTTC.

This clonotype was seen only a few times. V usage is TRBV15 and J usage is TRBJ1-5; D gene uncertain. CDR1 and CDR2 (germline): LNHNV, YYDKDF (reference sequence). The CDR3 extends over 16 amino acids. V lost 0 bases, J lost 2 bases, and 11 bases lay in between. CDR3 DNA sequence: TGTGCCACCAGCAGAGAGGCCGGGTTGGGCAATCAGCCCCAGCATTTT. It codes for CATSREAGLGNQPQHF.

The chain employs TRBV4-3 and TRBJ1-1; possibly TRBD1 for D (6 bases). The ends were cut back, 4 bases at V and 1 base at J, with 10 bases in the middle. The germline V gene has CDR1 LGHNA and CDR2 YSLEER. The CDR3 has 14 amino acids. The CDR3 protein is CASSRLQGNTEAFF. The CDR3 region has the DNA TGCGCCAGCAGCCGATTACAGGGGAACACTGAAGCTTTCTTT.

The chain uses TRBV20-1 and TRBJ2-3; no clear D. Germline lookup yields CDR1 DFQATT and CDR2 SNEGSKA (reference sequence). V was clipped by 3 bases and J by 7 bases, with 8 bases between them. This CDR3 region has 11 residues. The CDR3 DNA follows: TGCAGTGCTAGGGTCCGCTATACGCAGTATTTT. It is translated as CSARVRYTQYF.

This clonotype occurred a few times. The chain joins TRBV19 to TRBJ2-5, with 8 bases lining up with TRBD1. Germline CDR1 reads LNHDA; CDR2 reads SQIVND (reference sequence). This CDR3 contains 15 residues. V was clipped by 4 bases and J by 4 bases; unmatched bases: 8. The CDR3 loop reads CASSSPTGALETQYF. CDR3 nucleotides: TGTGCCAGTAGTAGCCCGACAGGGGCCCTAGAGACCCAGTACTTC.

The table lists this clonotype with a few counts. The chain combines TRBV19 with TRBJ2-7, with TRBD1 as a possible D gene (6 bases). Trimming took off 11 bases at V and 0 bases at J, with 14 bases between the two ends. Germline V gene lookup returns CDR1 LNHDA and CDR2 SQIVND (reference sequence). There are 13 residues in the CDR3. The CDR3 sequence is CASRGYSSYEQYF. CDR3 DNA: TGTGCCTCGAGGGGGTACAGCTCCTACGAGCAGTACTTC.

The chain combines TRBV5-5 with TRBJ2-7; 10 positions agree with TRBD2. The J call may be incorrect, as the DNA end agrees better with TRBJ2-4. Looked up from germline, CDR1 is SGHKS and CDR2 is YYEKEE (reference sequence). CDR3 length equals 18 residues. For the CDR3, the DNA is TGTGCCAGCAGCTCCAGGGCCACTCCGAGCGGGGGGGTAAACATTCAGTACTTC. This translates into CASSSRATPSGGVNIQYF.

The rearrangement links TRBV12-3 or TRBV12-4 to TRBJ2-7; D uncertain. V gave up 2 bases and J gave up 2 bases, with 10 bases separating them. The CDR3 sequence is 14 residues long. Written as DNA, the CDR3 is TGTGCCAGCAGTTTAACAAGGTTCCCCTACGAGCAGTACTTC. Protein: CASSLTRFPYEQYF.

The chain links TRBV29-1 to TRBJ2-1; D is perhaps TRBD2 (5 bases). This CDR3 has 12 amino acids. From germline, CDR1 is SQVTM and CDR2 ANQGSEA. The V end was cut by 3 bases, the J end by 7 bases, with 10 bases between. Written as DNA, the CDR3 is TGCAGCGTTGATCCATCGGGGAATGAGCAGTTCTTC. It specifies CSVDPSGNEQFF.

The J gene is TRBJ2-1, the V gene TRBV20-1, with 8 bases identical to TRBD2. V dropped 0 bases and J dropped 0; count of bases not matched to a gene: 7. This CDR3 spans 17 amino acids. Germline CDR1 and CDR2: DFQATT and SNEGSKA (reference sequence). As DNA, the CDR3 is TGCAGTGCTAGAGACGCTTTCAGCGGGAGCTCCTACAATGAGCAGTTCTTC. Amino acids: CSARDAFSGSSYNEQFF.

The CDR3 region is CASSPLTGEGTEAFF. The CDR3 DNA is TGTGCCAGCAGTCCCTTGACAGGGGAGGGCACTGAAGCTTTCTTT. V gene TRBV6-2 or TRBV6-3 combines with J gene TRBJ1-1; TRBD1 agrees at 8 bases. CDR1 MNHEY and CDR2 SVGEGT come from the germline V gene. This CDR3 region has 15 residues. J lost 4 bases, V lost 5 bases, and 9 bases had no gene match.

This clonotype was counted a few times. For the CDR3, the DNA is TGCGCCAGCAGCCAAGAGATAGGGCAAGGGGAGACCCAGTACTTC. This gives the protein CASSQEIGQGETQYF. The V call is TRBV4-3, the J call TRBJ2-5, with D hard to call. CDR1 LGHNA and CDR2 YSLEER come from the germline V gene. V lost 0 bases and J 5 bases, leaving 13 bases between the germline ends. The CDR3 is 15 residues long.

The chain recombines TRBV6-5 with TRBJ2-1, with 9 positions matching TRBD2. This CDR3 is built from 16 residues. V was clipped by 2 bases and J by 4 bases; unmatched bases: 6. Germline V gives CDR1 MNHEY, CDR2 SVGAGI. CDR3 sequence: CASSYGGGADYNEQFF. The CDR3 region has the DNA TGTGCCAGCAGTTACGGCGGGGGGGCCGATTACAATGAGCAGTTCTTC.

This clonotype has just a few counts. V gene TRBV6-1 combines with J gene TRBJ2-5; tentative D call: TRBD2 (5 bases). Trimming cost V 2 bases and J 2 bases, with 12 bases left between them. The CDR3 consists of 15 residues. The germline CDR1 and CDR2 sequences are MNHNS and SASEGT. CDR3 bases: TGTGCCAGCAGTGAAACCCGAGGGATTCAAGAGACCCAGTACTTC. This encodes CASSETRGIQETQYF.

In its sample, this clonotype was seen a few times. This sequence joins TRBV9 and TRBJ2-4; possibly TRBD1 for D (5 bases). The germline V and J ends were trimmed by 4 bases and 9 bases, with 11 bases remaining between them. This CDR3 is 12 amino acids long. Germline CDR1 and CDR2: SGDLS and YYNGEE. The CDR3, as DNA: TGTGCCAGCAGCCCCTTGGGGCGCATTCAGTACTTC. It codes for CASSPLGRIQYF.

The chain recombines TRBV11-2 with TRBJ2-5; a possible D gene is TRBD1 (5 bases). The last part of the DNA fits TRBJ2-7 better; the J call may be wrong. The CDR3 is 15 amino acids. The germline V gene encodes CDR1 SGHAT and CDR2 FQNNGV. The CDR3 coding sequence is TGTGCCAGCTCGCCTATATCAGGGTCAGACTACGAGCAGTACTTC. Amino acid sequence: CASSPISGSDYEQYF.

The CDR3 DNA is TGTGCCAGCAGCGCATCTGGGACAGGGGGAGACGAGCAGTACTTC. Translation gives CASSASGTGGDEQYF. This chain links TRBV9 with TRBJ2-7, with TRBD1 matching over 11 bases. Per germline, CDR1 SGDLS and CDR2 YYNGEE. V gave up 3 bases and J gave up 5 bases; unmatched junction bases: 7. The CDR3 extends over 15 amino acids.

The V gene is TRBV28, the J gene TRBJ2-6; 7 bases fit TRBD1. This CDR3 spans 15 amino acids. Trimming removed 3 bases from V and 4 bases from J; junction bases left unmatched: 3. CDR1 and CDR2 (germline): MDHEN, SYDVKM. CDR3 loop: CASSLTGRGANVLTF. CDR3 sequence (DNA): TGTGCCAGCAGTTTGACAGGGAGAGGGGCCAACGTCCTGACTTTC.

This clonotype was recorded once. This CDR3 reads CATSDPRARPRDEQFF. In DNA form, the CDR3 reads TGTGCCACCAGTGATCCGCGGGCTCGCCCGAGGGATGAGCAGTTCTTC. This rearrangement joins TRBV24-1 to TRBJ2-1, with D possibly matching TRBD2 (5 bases). Between the trimmed V and J ends, which lost 3 bases and 8 bases, there was a span of 19 bases. The CDR3 runs 16 residues. CDR1 is KGHDR, CDR2 SFDVKD, per germline.

The gene calls are TRBV14 and TRBJ1-1, with D possibly matching TRBD1 (5 bases). Germline V gene sequence: CDR1 SGHDN, CDR2 FVKESK. The CDR3 length is 16 residues. Deletions cut 4 bases from V and 3 bases from J, with 18 bases between. This CDR3 is CASSLLGTERDTEAFF. The CDR3 DNA reads as TGTGCCAGCAGCCTACTCGGGACCGAAAGGGACACTGAAGCTTTCTTT.

This clonotype was counted only a few times. CDR3 sequence: CSVILEPYNSPLHF. For the CDR3, the DNA is TGCAGTGTCATTCTTGAACCTTATAATTCACCCCTCCACTTT. This chain links TRBV20-1 with TRBJ1-6; D not resolved. Trimming removed 7 bases from V and 4 bases from J, with 14 bases in between. Germline lookup yields CDR1 DFQATT and CDR2 SNEGSKA (reference sequence). The CDR3 is 14 residues long.

V and J are TRBV4-1 and TRBJ1-2; the match to TRBD1 covers 7 bases. Germline lookup yields CDR1 MGHRA and CDR2 YSYEKL. The CDR3 runs 15 residues. Trimming at V came to 3 bases and at J to 2 bases, leaving 6 bases not matched to a gene. CDR3 sequence: CASSHPDRRNYGYTF. The CDR3 DNA sequence: TGCGCCAGCAGCCACCCGGACAGGCGGAACTATGGCTACACCTTC.

A remark on this clonotype: Germline and junction disagree at one end, which may indicate a read error. The chain combines TRBV29-1 with TRBJ1-2; the D is unclear. Germline CDR1 reads SQVTM; CDR2 reads ANQGSEA. This CDR3 comprises 12 residues. The CDR3 DNA reads TGCGGCGTTGAAATTGGGCGGGCTGGCTACACCTTC. Its protein product is CGVEIGRAGYTF.

The chain links TRBV3-1 to TRBJ2-1; D perhaps matches TRBD2 (6 bases). Germline CDR1 reads LGHDT; CDR2 reads YNNKEL (reference sequence). The V and J ends lost 0 bases and 0 bases respectively, with 12 bases between them. The length of the CDR3 is 17 residues. The CDR3 DNA reads TGTGCCAGCAGCCAAGATTGGGGGGAGAGCTCCTACAATGAGCAGTTCTTC. Protein: CASSQDWGESSYNEQFF.

This chain joins TRBV15 and TRBJ2-2, with 10 bases identical to TRBD1. This CDR3 contains 16 residues. Germline trimming cut 3 bases from V and 4 bases from J; bases unmatched to any gene: 5. The germline V gene has CDR1 LNHNV and CDR2 YYDKDF (reference sequence). CDR3 nucleotides: TGTGCCACCAGCAGTGACAGGGGGCGCGGCACCGGGGAGCTGTTTTTT. It translates to CATSSDRGRGTGELFF.

Details on this clonotype: Compared with germline, one end of the junction differs, possibly owing to a read error. The CDR3 nucleotides are TGTGCCAGTAGCGAAGGCGGAGGGCAAGAGACCCAGTACTTC. As protein: CASSEGGGQETQYF. The chain links TRBV9 to TRBJ2-5, with D tentatively TRBD2 (6 bases). The V gene's germline CDR1 is SGDLS and CDR2 YYNGEE. This CDR3 has 14 residues.

This clonotype was seen ten or more times. The chain is built from TRBV3-1 and TRBJ2-1, with TRBD2 matching 11 bases. The CDR3 is made up of 17 amino acids. Germline trimming cut 3 bases from V and 4 bases from J; bases unmatched to any gene: 8. Germline-derived CDR1 and CDR2 are LGHDT and YNNKEL (reference sequence). CDR3 loop: CASSQQLAGDHYNEQFF. The DNA of the CDR3 is TGTGCCAGCAGCCAGCAACTAGCGGGGGACCATTACAATGAGCAGTTCTTC.

This clonotype was observed a few times. The rearrangement uses TRBV29-1 and TRBJ1-2; 10 nucleotides agree with TRBD1. Germline CDR1 and CDR2: SQVTM and ANQGSEA. This CDR3 comprises 13 residues. V was clipped by 6 bases and J by 8 bases; unmatched bases: 9. The CDR3 spells CSVRDRGEQGYTF. CDR3 nucleotides: TGCAGCGTCCGGGACAGGGGAGAACAGGGCTACACCTTC. The whole variable domain, filled in from reference TRBV29-1 and TRBJ1-2, reads SAVISQKPSRDICQRGTSLTIQCQVDSQVTMMFWYRQQPGQSLTLIATANQGSEATYESGFVIDKFPISRPNLTFSTLTVSNMSPEDSSIYLCSVRDRGEQGYTFGSGTRLTVV.